The T cell receptor beta chain described here comes from a study of blood T cell repertoires in COVID-19. The CDR3 runs 15 residues. Looked up from germline, CDR1 is GTSNPN and CDR2 is SVGIG (reference sequence). Deletions cut 0 bases from V and 0 bases from J, with 9 bases between. As processed by the authors: Reference gene primer amplification yielded estimated nucleated cell counts. Some clones are missing from TCRdb's copy, which holds only in-frame ones; the method was immunoSEQ multiplex PCR. V and J calls and clone size are as listed in that table; D and trimming were resolved from the DNA. The sample carries 200,000 to 250,000 clones, about nine tenths recorded once.

This rearrangement joins TRBV30 to TRBJ1-5; a possible D gene is TRBD1 (5 bases). The source of this sequence is a man aged 55 to 70 with acute or convalescent COVID-19. Sample: peripheral blood. The CDR3 reads CAWSVSGNSNQPQHF. For the CDR3, the DNA is TGTGCCTGGAGTGTGTCAGGGAATAGCAATCAGCCCCAGCATTTT. Together with reference TRBV30 and TRBJ1-5, the CDR3 gives the full variable domain: SQTIHQWPATLVQPVGSPLSLECTVEGTSNPNLYWYRQAAGRGLQLLFYSVGIGQISSEVPQNLSASRPQDRQFILSSKKLLLSDSGFYLCAWSVSGNSNQPQHFGDGTRLSIL.